This passage covers 2 T cell receptor beta chains from one sample sequenced in a study of shared clonotypes between healthy human individuals. The repertoire was sequenced with immunoSEQ multiplex PCR; TCRdb's copy has only in-frame clones and lacks some. Here the sample spans approximately 720,000 clones, less than 80% being singletons. The specimen sequenced was memory CD4+ T cells sorted from blood. Subset defined: CD45RA-negative fraction. The receptor source for this set is a woman aged 25 to 39 in good health.

The genes are TRBV15 and TRBJ2-3; 10 bases agree with TRBD2. CDR1 is LNHNV, CDR2 YYDKDF, per germline (reference sequence). Trimming took 5 bases from V and 8 from J; bases not matched to a gene: 10. The CDR3 runs to 15 residues. CDR3 bases: TGTGCCACCAGCCCTGGGGGGGCTAGCGGGAGTACGCAGTATTTT. It codes for CATSPGGASGSTQYF.

This clone was found once. The rearrangement links TRBV18 to TRBJ1-3; a weak D match, TRBD1 (5 bases). V was cut by 6 bases and J by 3 bases, with 18 bases left in between. The CDR3 contains 16 residues. Looked up from germline, CDR1 is KGHSH and CDR2 is LQKENI. Here the CDR3 reads CASSRDGADLGNTIYF. As DNA, the CDR3 is TGTGCCAGCTCCCGGGACGGAGCAGACCTTGGAAACACCATATATTTT.